One and the same sample provided the 25 T cell receptor beta chains below, sequenced in a study of CD8+ T cells in alopecia areata. Stated treatment: oral pan-JAK inhibitor, 5-10 mg twice daily. RNA was extracted and reverse transcribed into cDNA as the sequencing template. Sequencing used immunoSEQ multiplex PCR; TCRdb keeps in-frame clones, though not all of them. The table lists 130,000 to 150,000 clones, roughly four fifths of them singletons. The starting material was CD8+ T cells sorted from blood, obtained at week 4, from a patient treated with tofacitinib. The receptors stem from a human donor with alopecia areata.

V and J are TRBV14 and TRBJ1-1; D perhaps matches TRBD1 (5 bases). The CDR3 sequence is 17 residues long. The V end lost 0 bases, the J end lost 0 bases, and 14 bases lay between the germline ends. Germline V gives CDR1 SGHDN, CDR2 FVKESK. The CDR3 loop is CASSQDQGPLMNTEAFF. As DNA, the CDR3 is TGTGCCAGCAGCCAAGATCAGGGTCCATTGATGAACACTGAAGCTTTCTTT. Together with reference TRBV14 and TRBJ1-1, the CDR3 gives the full variable domain: EAGVTQFPSHSVIEKGQTVTLRCDPISGHDNLYWYRRVMGKEIKFLLHFVKESKQDESGMPNNRFLAERTGGTYSTLKVQPAELEDSGVYFCASSQDQGPLMNTEAFFGQGTRLTVV.

The rearrangement links TRBV7-6 to TRBJ2-3; possible D gene TRBD2, 5 bases. This CDR3 spans 17 amino acids. V lost 1 base, J lost 1 base, and 15 bases lay in between. Germline CDR1 and CDR2: SGHVS and FNYEAQ. CDR3 sequence reads: CASSLDGRGSGTDTQYF. The CDR3 nucleotides are TGTGCCAGCAGCTTAGATGGTCGGGGTAGCGGCACAGATACGCAGTATTTT.

The chain recombines TRBV7-2 with TRBJ2-7; D not resolved. V gave up 1 base and J gave up 3 bases, with 10 bases separating them. The CDR3 totals 14 residues. Germline CDR1 and CDR2: SGHTA and FQGNSA. The CDR3 here is CASSLEERGYEQYF. Written as DNA, the CDR3 is TGTGCCAGCAGCTTAGAAGAGCGAGGCTACGAGCAGTACTTC. Using reference TRBV7-2 and TRBJ2-7 for the parts outside the CDR3, the full variable domain is GAGVSQSPSNKVTEKGKDVELRCDPISGHTALYWYRQSLGQGLEFLIYFQGNSAPDKSGLPSDRFSAERTGGSVSTLTIQRTQQEDSAVYLCASSLEERGYEQYFGPGTRLTVT.

V and J are TRBV7-2 and TRBJ2-1; D assignment may be TRBD1 or TRBD2 (5 bases each). CDR3 length: 14 amino acids. V lost 5 bases and J lost 8, with 16 bases in between. CDR1 and CDR2 (germline): SGHTA, FQGNSA. The CDR3 nucleotides are TGTGCCAGCAGCCCCTGGAGTGGGACCGATGAGCAGTTCTTC. Translation: CASSPWSGTDEQFF.

The chain combines TRBV6-1 with TRBJ2-7; maybe TRBD2 (5 bases). The CDR3 extends over 15 amino acids. V was clipped by 1 base and J by 0 bases, with 10 bases between them. Germline V CDR1 and CDR2: MNHNS, SASEGT. The CDR3 DNA follows: TGTGCCAGCAGTGAAGGGACTGACCTCTCCTACGAGCAGTACTTC. The encoded protein is CASSEGTDLSYEQYF.

The rearrangement joins TRBV27 to TRBJ2-3; possible D gene TRBD2, 6 bases. CDR3 length equals 16 residues. V shed 6 bases and J shed 2 bases, with 18 bases lying between them. Germline lookup yields CDR1 MNHEY and CDR2 SMNVEV (reference sequence). DNA for the CDR3: TGTGCCAGCAGAATAGCCGGGACTTCCACCACAGATACGCAGTATTTT. Translation: CASRIAGTSTTDTQYF.

The chain combines TRBV7-7 with TRBJ2-3; the D gene is possibly TRBD2 (6 bases). The CDR3 totals 16 residues. Germline loops: CDR1 SSHAT, CDR2 FNYEAQ (reference sequence). The CDR3 sequence is CASGSRPHKETDTQYF. DNA of the CDR3: TGTGCTAGCGGCTCGAGGCCCCACAAGGAGACAGATACGCAGTATTTT. Together with reference TRBV7-7 and TRBJ2-3, the CDR3 gives the full variable domain: GAGVSQSPRYKVTKRGQDVTLRCDPISSHATLYWYQQALGQGPEFLTYFNYEAQPDKSGLPSDRFSAERPEGSISTLTIQRTEQRDSAMYRCASGSRPHKETDTQYFGPGTRLTVL.

V is TRBV27 and J is TRBJ2-1; possibly TRBD1 for D (6 bases). This CDR3 comprises 11 residues. Trimming took off 10 bases at V and 10 bases at J, with 14 bases between the two ends. CDR1 MNHEY and CDR2 SMNVEV come from the germline V gene (reference sequence). The CDR3 here is CAMQKQGEQFF. The CDR3 coding sequence is TGTGCCATGCAGAAACAGGGCGAGCAGTTCTTC.

The chain has TRBV21-1 and TRBJ2-4; the table's D call, TRBD2, has no DNA check behind it. TRBV21-1 is flagged as a pseudogene. This CDR3 is 19 amino acids long. The CDR3 reads CASSKKGKSGVLAKNIQYF. The CDR3 coding sequence is TGTGCCAGCAGCAAAAAGGGGAAATCGGGAGTACTAGCCAAAAACATTCAGTACTTC.

The V and J genes are TRBV29-1 and TRBJ2-5; a weak D match, TRBD1 (6 bases). The germline gives CDR1 SQVTM, CDR2 ANQGSEA. Trimming shortened V by 2 bases and J by 2 bases, and 9 bases separated the two germline ends. This CDR3 contains 13 residues. This chain's CDR3 is CSVEPRGQETQYF. In nucleotides, the CDR3 is TGCAGCGTTGAACCCAGGGGTCAAGAGACCCAGTACTTC.

The chain employs TRBV27 and TRBJ2-7; D not resolved. Between the trimmed V and J ends, which lost 2 bases and 5 bases, there was a span of 13 bases. Germline V gene sequence: CDR1 MNHEY, CDR2 SMNVEV (reference sequence). The CDR3 contains 14 residues. In DNA, the CDR3 is TGTGCCAGCAGTTTAGTCAGGTCTGACAACGAGCAGTACTTC. The encoded protein is CASSLVRSDNEQYF.

The V gene is TRBV6-5, the J gene TRBJ2-7, with TRBD2 matching over 9 bases. In germline, CDR1 is MNHEY, CDR2 SVGAGI. The CDR3 spans 13 residues. V trimming: 5 bases; J trimming: 6 bases; junction bases outside the gene matches: 5. DNA for the CDR3: TGTGCCAGCAGTCTCGGCGGGGGGGGCGAGCAGTACTTC. Translated: CASSLGGGGEQYF.

This chain joins TRBV7-2 and TRBJ1-5; TRBD1 matches at 11 bases. The CDR3 runs to 18 residues. Germline V gives CDR1 SGHTA, CDR2 FQGNSA. Unmatched junction bases numbered 13, after V lost 2 bases and J lost 7 bases. Written as DNA, the CDR3 is TGTGCCAGCAGCTTACTTATCGGACAGGGGGCGTGGGTCCAGCCCCAGCATTTT. Protein: CASSLLIGQGAWVQPQHF. The complete variable domain, with remaining parts taken from reference TRBV7-2 and TRBJ1-5, reads GAGVSQSPSNKVTEKGKDVELRCDPISGHTALYWYRQSLGQGLEFLIYFQGNSAPDKSGLPSDRFSAERTGGSVSTLTIQRTQQEDSAVYLCASSLLIGQGAWVQPQHFGDGTRLSIL.

This sequence joins TRBV5-1 and TRBJ2-7, with D maybe TRBD1 (5 bases). Germline CDR1 is SGHRS and CDR2 is YFSETQ. V lost 4 bases, J lost 2 bases, and 10 bases lay in between. The CDR3 extends over 13 amino acids. The CDR3: CASSLGAAYEQYF. The DNA for the CDR3 is TGCGCCAGCAGCCTTGGGGCGGCCTACGAGCAGTACTTC.

The chain couples TRBV7-9 to TRBJ2-5; 8 bases align to TRBD1. From germline, CDR1 is SEHNR and CDR2 FQNEAQ (reference sequence). This CDR3 has 16 residues. The V gene end was trimmed by 3 bases and the J gene end by 5 bases; junction bases not matched to a gene: 11. This chain's CDR3 is CASSFGMQGAVETQYF. The CDR3 DNA is TGTGCCAGCAGCTTCGGTATGCAGGGGGCAGTGGAGACCCAGTACTTC.

This chain links TRBV7-9 with TRBJ2-5; 8 bases map to TRBD1. With 5 bases clipped from V and 2 bases from J, the junction kept 10 bases outside the gene matches. This CDR3 spans 16 amino acids. CDR1 and CDR2 from the germline V gene are SEHNR and FQNEAQ (reference sequence). The CDR3: CASSAGPGGPQETQYF. The CDR3 coding sequence is TGTGCCAGCAGCGCAGGACCAGGGGGCCCTCAAGAGACCCAGTACTTC.

The J gene is TRBJ1-1, the V gene TRBV6-5; D is unclear. Germline values: CDR1 MNHEY, CDR2 SVGAGI. V was pared by 0 bases and J by 2 bases, with 13 bases between. CDR3 length: 16 residues. In DNA form, the CDR3 reads TGTGCCAGCAGTTACTCGAGTTGGGGAGTTAACACTGAAGCTTTCTTT. This encodes CASSYSSWGVNTEAFF.

The genes are TRBV6-5 and TRBJ1-1; TRBD1 aligns across 7 bases. From germline, CDR1 is MNHEY and CDR2 SVGAGI. After removal of 2 bases from V and 0 bases from J, the junction contained 3 bases not matched to a gene. This CDR3 comprises 15 residues. The CDR3 DNA reads TGTGCCAGCAGTTACAGAGGGACAGTGAACACTGAAGCTTTCTTT. It specifies CASSYRGTVNTEAFF.

The chain couples TRBV27 to TRBJ2-3; no clear D gene. V was pared by 2 bases and J by 0 bases, with 12 bases between. The CDR3 is made up of 16 amino acids. Germline CDR1 is MNHEY and CDR2 is SMNVEV (reference sequence). In nucleotides, the CDR3 is TGTGCCAGCAGTTTAGGAGCGTTTGGTAGCACAGATACGCAGTATTTT. Its protein product is CASSLGAFGSTDTQYF.

In this sample, this clone turned up a few times. The rearrangement joins TRBV5-4 to TRBJ1-5; D not certain. CDR3 size: 13 residues. Germline V CDR1 and CDR2: SGHNT, YYREEE (reference sequence). Trimming stripped 0 bases from V and 4 bases from J, with 5 bases between. DNA for the CDR3: TGTGCCAGCAGCTTGGATGGAAATCAGCCCCAGCATTTT. Translating gives CASSLDGNQPQHF.

The chain couples TRBV27 to TRBJ2-1; a possible D gene is TRBD2 (5 bases). The CDR3 has 13 residues. Germline lookup yields CDR1 MNHEY and CDR2 SMNVEV (reference sequence). V lost 2 bases, J lost 4 bases, and 6 bases lay in between. Written as DNA, the CDR3 is TGTGCCAGCAGTTTAAGGGAGTACAATGAGCAGTTCTTC. Its translation is CASSLREYNEQFF.

This CDR3 reads CASSLVGKETQYF. Written as DNA, the CDR3 is TGTGCCAGCAGCTTGGTGGGGAAGGAGACCCAGTACTTC. This chain connects TRBV5-4 to TRBJ2-5; D is uncertain. Germline assignment: CDR1 SGHNT and CDR2 YYREEE (reference sequence). The CDR3 has 13 amino acids. The V end lost 0 bases, the J end lost 5 bases, and 8 bases lay between the germline ends.

The chain has TRBV4-1 and TRBJ2-7, with D uncertain. The CDR3 length is 12 residues. V lost 3 bases to trimming and J lost 3 bases, with 6 bases between them. CDR1 and CDR2 (germline): MGHRA, YSYEKL. CDR3 loop: CASSHTHYEQYF. In nucleotides, the CDR3 is TGCGCCAGCAGCCACACACACTACGAGCAGTACTTC.

The rearrangement links TRBV4-1 to TRBJ2-3; 7 bases line up with TRBD1. CDR1 MGHRA and CDR2 YSYEKL come from the germline V gene. The CDR3 extends over 16 amino acids. V was clipped by 0 bases and J by 6 bases; unmatched bases: 9. CDR3 sequence reads: CASSQEGTDFGDTQYF. The CDR3 DNA sequence: TGCGCCAGCAGCCAAGAGGGGACAGACTTTGGCGATACGCAGTATTTT.

The chain uses TRBV30 and TRBJ2-3, with 10 nucleotides matching TRBD2. V shed 1 base and J 2 bases; nucleotides not matched to a gene: 6. Germline V CDR1 and CDR2: GTSNPN, SVGIG (reference sequence). The CDR3 is 16 residues long. The CDR3 reads CAWSGLAGASTDTQYF. In DNA form, the CDR3 reads TGTGCCTGGAGTGGGCTAGCGGGGGCCTCCACAGATACGCAGTATTTT.